Ten or more counts support the clone carrying this TCR beta chain. As yet, its antigen is unknown. An expansion of CD8+CD57+ cells by flow cytometry had been shown in patients chosen for sequencing. Patients uniformly had severe acquired aplastic anemia. The data originate from a study of CD8+CD57+ T cells in acquired aplastic anemia. Study context: On average, sorted CD4+ and CD8+ cells gave approximately 3.5 ug of DNA. Study-level points and caveats: The same twenty-nine CD8+ CDR3 sequences occurred in patients and in controls. Patients and controls were not found to differ significantly in CD8+ Simpson's diversity.

The study profiled TCR beta VDJ and CDR3 using genomic DNA as template. TCRdb independently ran MiXCR on the reads; one entry per CDR3 protein. The sample lists around 500,000 distinct CDR3 sequences; roughly 34% were seen once. Trimming left V 4 bases short and J 2 bases short, with 25 bases between. Germline V gene sequence: CDR1 SQVTM, CDR2 ANQGSEA. The CDR3 runs to 18 residues. The TCR originated in a human donor with aplastic anemia. The material sequenced was sorted CD4+, CD8+, or CD8+CD57+ T cells (not recorded which) from PBMCs. The chain employs TRBV29-1 and TRBJ2-3; D is undetermined. The CDR3 DNA reads as TGCAGCGTTGGAGGCAGCTACCAACCAGAGCGATACACAGATACGCAGTATTTT. Translating gives CSVGGSYQPERYTDTQYF.